This T cell receptor beta chain is drawn from a study of blood T cell repertoires in COVID-19. Study-wide background: Researchers got acute and convalescent COVID-19 samples from the United States, Italy and Spain. PBMCs, B-cell-depleted T cells, or T cells were the source of the cDNA or gDNA that made up the material.

Original processing notes: How many nucleated cells were present was estimated from reference gene primer amplification. Assay: immunoSEQ multiplex PCR; the TCRdb copy retains only in-frame clones and omits some. The V and J calls and the clone size are those of that table, but D and trimming were determined from the DNA. The sample records 380,000 or so clones, around 92% being singletons. The sequenced sample was peripheral blood. This TCR was recovered from a middle-aged man with acute or convalescent COVID-19.

CDR3 loop: CASIASLAGGPDTQYF. DNA of the CDR3: TGTGCCAGTATCGCTAGTCTAGCGGGAGGGCCAGATACGCAGTATTTT. The chain recombines TRBV19 with TRBJ2-3; TRBD2 agrees at 12 bases. This CDR3 region has 16 residues. CDR1 LNHDA and CDR2 SQIVND come from the germline V gene (reference sequence). The V segment lost 7 bases and the J segment 4 bases; nucleotides outside the gene matches: 9.